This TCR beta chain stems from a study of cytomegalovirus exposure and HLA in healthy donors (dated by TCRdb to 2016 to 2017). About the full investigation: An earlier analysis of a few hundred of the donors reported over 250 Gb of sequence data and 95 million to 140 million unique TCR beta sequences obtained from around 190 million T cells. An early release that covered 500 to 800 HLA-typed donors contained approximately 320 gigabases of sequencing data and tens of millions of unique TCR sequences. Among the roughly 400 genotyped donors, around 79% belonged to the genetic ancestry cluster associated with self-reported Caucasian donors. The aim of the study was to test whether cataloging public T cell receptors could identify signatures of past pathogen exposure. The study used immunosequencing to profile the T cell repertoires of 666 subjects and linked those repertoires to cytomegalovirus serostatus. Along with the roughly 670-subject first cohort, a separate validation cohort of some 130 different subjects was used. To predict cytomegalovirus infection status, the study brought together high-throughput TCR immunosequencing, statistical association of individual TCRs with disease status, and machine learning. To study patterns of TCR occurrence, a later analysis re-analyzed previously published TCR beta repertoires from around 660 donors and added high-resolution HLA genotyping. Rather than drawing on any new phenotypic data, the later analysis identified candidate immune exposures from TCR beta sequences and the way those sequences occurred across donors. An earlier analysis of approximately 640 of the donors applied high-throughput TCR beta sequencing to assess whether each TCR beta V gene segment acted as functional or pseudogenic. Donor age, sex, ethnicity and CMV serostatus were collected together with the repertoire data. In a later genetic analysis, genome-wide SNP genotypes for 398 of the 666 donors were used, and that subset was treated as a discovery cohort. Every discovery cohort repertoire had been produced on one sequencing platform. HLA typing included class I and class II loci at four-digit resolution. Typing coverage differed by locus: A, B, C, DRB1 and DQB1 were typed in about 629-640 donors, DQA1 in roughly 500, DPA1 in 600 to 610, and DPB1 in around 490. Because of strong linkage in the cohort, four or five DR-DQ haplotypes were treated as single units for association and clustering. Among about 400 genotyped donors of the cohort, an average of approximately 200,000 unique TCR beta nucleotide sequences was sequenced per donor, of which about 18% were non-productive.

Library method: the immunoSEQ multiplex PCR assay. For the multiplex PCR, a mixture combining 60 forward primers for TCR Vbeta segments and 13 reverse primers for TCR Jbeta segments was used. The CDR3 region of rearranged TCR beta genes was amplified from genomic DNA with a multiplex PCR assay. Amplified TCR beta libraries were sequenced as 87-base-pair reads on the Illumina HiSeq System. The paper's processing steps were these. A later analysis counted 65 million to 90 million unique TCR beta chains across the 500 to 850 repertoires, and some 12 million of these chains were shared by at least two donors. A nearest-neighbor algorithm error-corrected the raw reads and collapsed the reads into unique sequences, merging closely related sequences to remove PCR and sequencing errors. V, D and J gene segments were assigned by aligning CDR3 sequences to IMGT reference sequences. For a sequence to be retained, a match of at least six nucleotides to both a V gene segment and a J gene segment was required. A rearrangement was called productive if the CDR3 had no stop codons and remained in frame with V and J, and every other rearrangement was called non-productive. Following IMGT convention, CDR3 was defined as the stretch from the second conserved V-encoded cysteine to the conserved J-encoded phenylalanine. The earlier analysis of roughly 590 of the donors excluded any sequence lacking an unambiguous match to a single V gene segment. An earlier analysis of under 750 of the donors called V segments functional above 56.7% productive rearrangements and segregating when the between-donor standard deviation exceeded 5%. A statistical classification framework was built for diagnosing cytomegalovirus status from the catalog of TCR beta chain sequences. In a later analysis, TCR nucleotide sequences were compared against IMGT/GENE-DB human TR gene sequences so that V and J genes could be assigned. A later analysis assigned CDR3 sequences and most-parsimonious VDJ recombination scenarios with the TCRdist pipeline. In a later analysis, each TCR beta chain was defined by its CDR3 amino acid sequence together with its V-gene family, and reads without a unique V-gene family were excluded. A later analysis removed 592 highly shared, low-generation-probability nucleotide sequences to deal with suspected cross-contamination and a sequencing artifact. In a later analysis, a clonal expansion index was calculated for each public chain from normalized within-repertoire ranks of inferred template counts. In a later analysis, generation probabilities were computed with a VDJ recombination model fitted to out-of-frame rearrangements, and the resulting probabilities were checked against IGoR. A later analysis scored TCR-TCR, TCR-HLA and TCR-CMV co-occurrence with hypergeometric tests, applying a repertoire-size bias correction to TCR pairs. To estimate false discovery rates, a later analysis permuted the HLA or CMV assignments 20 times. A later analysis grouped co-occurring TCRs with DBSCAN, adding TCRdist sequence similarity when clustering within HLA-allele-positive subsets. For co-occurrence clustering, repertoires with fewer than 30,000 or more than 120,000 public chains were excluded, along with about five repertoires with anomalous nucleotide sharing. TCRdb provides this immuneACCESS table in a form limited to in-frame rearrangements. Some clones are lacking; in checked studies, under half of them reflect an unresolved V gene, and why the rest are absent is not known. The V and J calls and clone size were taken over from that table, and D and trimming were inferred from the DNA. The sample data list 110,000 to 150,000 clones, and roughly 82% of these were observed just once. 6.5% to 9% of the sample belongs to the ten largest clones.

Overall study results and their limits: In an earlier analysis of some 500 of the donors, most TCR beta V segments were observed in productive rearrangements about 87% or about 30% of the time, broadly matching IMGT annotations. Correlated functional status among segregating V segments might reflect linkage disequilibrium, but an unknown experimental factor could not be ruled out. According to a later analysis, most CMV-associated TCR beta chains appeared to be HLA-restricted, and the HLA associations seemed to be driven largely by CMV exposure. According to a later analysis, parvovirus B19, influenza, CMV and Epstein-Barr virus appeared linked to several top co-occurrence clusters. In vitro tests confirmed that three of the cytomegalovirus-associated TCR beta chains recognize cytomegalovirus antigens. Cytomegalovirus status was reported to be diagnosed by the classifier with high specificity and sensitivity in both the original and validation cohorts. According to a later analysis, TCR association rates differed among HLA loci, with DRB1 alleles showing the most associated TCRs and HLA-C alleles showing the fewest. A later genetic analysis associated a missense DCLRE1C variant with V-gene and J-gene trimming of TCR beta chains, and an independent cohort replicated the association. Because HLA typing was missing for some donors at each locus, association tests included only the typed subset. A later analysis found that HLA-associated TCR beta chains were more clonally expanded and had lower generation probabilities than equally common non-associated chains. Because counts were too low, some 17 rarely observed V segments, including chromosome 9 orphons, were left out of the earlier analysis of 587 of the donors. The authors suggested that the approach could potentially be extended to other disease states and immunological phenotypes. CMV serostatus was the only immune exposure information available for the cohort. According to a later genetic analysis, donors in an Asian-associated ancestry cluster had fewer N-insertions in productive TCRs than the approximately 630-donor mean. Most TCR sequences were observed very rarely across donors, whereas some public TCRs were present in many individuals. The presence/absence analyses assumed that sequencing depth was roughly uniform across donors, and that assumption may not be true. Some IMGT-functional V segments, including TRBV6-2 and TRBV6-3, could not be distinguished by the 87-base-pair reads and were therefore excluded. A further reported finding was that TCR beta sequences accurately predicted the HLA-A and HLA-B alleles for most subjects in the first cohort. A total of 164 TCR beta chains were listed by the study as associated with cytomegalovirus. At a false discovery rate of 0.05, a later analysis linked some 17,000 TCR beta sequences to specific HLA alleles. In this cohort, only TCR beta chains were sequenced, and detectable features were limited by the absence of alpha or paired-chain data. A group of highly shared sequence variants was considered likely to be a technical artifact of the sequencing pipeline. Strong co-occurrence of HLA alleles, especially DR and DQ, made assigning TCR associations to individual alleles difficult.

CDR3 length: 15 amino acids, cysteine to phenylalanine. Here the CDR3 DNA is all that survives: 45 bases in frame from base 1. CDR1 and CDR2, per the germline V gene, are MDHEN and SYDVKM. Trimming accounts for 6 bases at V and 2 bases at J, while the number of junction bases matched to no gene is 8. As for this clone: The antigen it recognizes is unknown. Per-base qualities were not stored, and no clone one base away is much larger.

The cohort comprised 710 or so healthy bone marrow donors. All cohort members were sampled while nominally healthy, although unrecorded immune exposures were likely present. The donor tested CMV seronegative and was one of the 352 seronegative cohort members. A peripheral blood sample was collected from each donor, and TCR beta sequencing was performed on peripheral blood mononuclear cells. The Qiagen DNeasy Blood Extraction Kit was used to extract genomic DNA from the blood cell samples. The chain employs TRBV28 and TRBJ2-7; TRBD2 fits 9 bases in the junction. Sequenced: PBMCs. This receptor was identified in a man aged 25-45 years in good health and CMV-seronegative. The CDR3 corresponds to CASRPTSGPTYEQYF. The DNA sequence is TGTGCCAGCAGACCAACTAGCGGGCCAACCTACGAGCAGTACTTC.